This T cell receptor (beta chain) emerged from a study of blood T cell repertoires in COVID-19. Background on the study: Both acute and convalescent COVID-19 samples were obtained from the United States, Italy and Spain. Sample material is recorded as cDNA or gDNA derived from T cells, B-cell-depleted T cells, or PBMCs.

This CDR3 region has 16 residues. The V end was cut by 3 bases, the J end by 2 bases, with 14 bases between. Germline assignment: CDR1 SGHDT and CDR2 YYEEEE. How the authors handled the data: Amplification of reference gene primers was used by the study to estimate nucleated cell counts. Some clones are missing from TCRdb's copy, which holds only in-frame ones; the method was immunoSEQ multiplex PCR. Clonal size and the V and J genes are those of that table, whereas D and trimming came from the DNA. Among 250,000 to 300,000 clones listed, roughly 85% were seen once. This clonotype originated in a man in his 60s who had recovered from COVID-19. The source material was peripheral blood. This chain links TRBV5-6 with TRBJ1-4; D may be TRBD1 (6 bases). CDR3 nucleotide sequence: TGTGCCAGCAGCTACGTCGGGGGGGCCACTAATGAAAAACTGTTTTTT. Translated, it gives CASSYVGGATNEKLFF.